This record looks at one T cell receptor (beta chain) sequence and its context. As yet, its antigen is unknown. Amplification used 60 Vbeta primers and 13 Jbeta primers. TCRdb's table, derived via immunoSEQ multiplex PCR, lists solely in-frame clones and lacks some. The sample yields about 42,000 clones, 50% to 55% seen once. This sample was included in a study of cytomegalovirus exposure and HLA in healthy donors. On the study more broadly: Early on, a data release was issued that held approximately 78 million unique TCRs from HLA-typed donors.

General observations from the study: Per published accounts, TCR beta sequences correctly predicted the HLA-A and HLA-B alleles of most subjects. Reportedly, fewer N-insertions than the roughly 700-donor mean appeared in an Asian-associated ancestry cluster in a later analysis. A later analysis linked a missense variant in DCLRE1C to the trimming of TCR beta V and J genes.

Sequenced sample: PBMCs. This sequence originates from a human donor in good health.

CDR3 residues: CASSSQMGQSEKLFF. The CDR3 coding sequence is TGTGCCAGCAGTTCCCAAATGGGACAGTCCGAAAAACTGTTTTTT. The chain has TRBV6-1 and TRBJ1-4, with TRBD1 matching 7 bases. J lost 8 bases, V lost 5 bases, and 11 bases had no gene match. Germline CDR1 reads MNHNS; CDR2 reads SASEGT. There are 15 residues in the CDR3.